These T cell receptor beta chains were read from a single sample in a study of T cells in Graves' hyperthyroidism and ophthalmopathy. Each CDR3 protein gets one entry after TCRdb re-called the multiplex PCR reads with MiXCR. The sample has about 480,000 distinct CDR3 sequences, under 15% seen once. The sample comprised blood. The receptors come from a woman aged 18-29 years with Graves' hyperthyroidism. Both conserved end residues are part of each CDR3. D genes are given only for firm matches. Rows give clone size only sometimes, using once, few, many, or a class for an expanded clone.

clone_size j_call d_call v_call cdr3_nt cdr3_aa
many TRBJ2-5 TRBD2 TRBV12-5 TGTGCTAGTGGTTTGGTAATAGCGGGAGATCAAGAGACCCAGTACTTC CASGLVIAGDQETQYF
many TRBJ1-2 TRBD1 TRBV19 TGTGCCAGTAGCTACGGTACAGGGGGCGTAGGGTATGGCTACACCTTC CASSYGTGGVGYGYTF
. TRBJ2-1 TRBD2 TRBV2 TGTGCCAGCAGTACCCGGGGGCTAGCGGGTTCCTACAATGAGCAGTTCTTC CASSTRGLAGSYNEQFF
. TRBJ2-1 . TRBV6-1 TGTGCCAGCAGTCAGCTAGCCCCCCACAATGAGCAGTTCTTC CASSQLAPHNEQFF
. TRBJ1-6 . TRBV12-3/TRBV12-4 TGTGCCAGCAGTTTTGGACGGTATAATTCACCCCTCCACTTT CASSFGRYNSPLHF
many TRBJ2-2 . TRBV6-1 TGTGCCAGCATATTTGCGCGGAGCAGCCCGAACACCGGGGAGCTGTTTTTT CASIFARSSPNTGELFF
. TRBJ2-1 . TRBV15 TGTGCCACCAGCAGTTTAGCGGACCCGGGGAATGAGCAGTTCTTC CATSSLADPGNEQFF
many TRBJ2-2 . TRBV18 TGTGCCAGCTCGGCGACTAGTGACTCCGGGGAGCTGTTTTTT CASSATSDSGELFF
many TRBJ2-1 TRBD2 TRBV5-1 TGCGCCAGCAGCCGCAGGACTAGCCTTTCAAACAATGAGCAGTTCTTC CASSRRTSLSNNEQFF
many TRBJ2-7 TRBD2 TRBV11-3 TGTGCCAGCGGACCCACTCCGGGAGGGAAGGCGCAGTACTTC CASGPTPGGKAQYF
. TRBJ2-4 TRBD2 TRBV7-9 TGTGCCAGCTCTGGGACTAGCGGGAGAAACATTCAGTACTTC CASSGTSGRNIQYF
many TRBJ2-5 . TRBV30 TGTGCCTGGAGGCAACAGCCGCTCGAGACCCAGTACTTC CAWRQQPLETQYF
. TRBJ2-1 TRBD2 TRBV3-1 TGTGCCAGCAGCCAAGCGTATGGGACTAGCGGGAGTAACGACAATGAGCAGTTCTTC CASSQAYGTSGSNDNEQFF
many TRBJ2-7 TRBD2 TRBV27 TGTGCCAGCAGCCCCCTAGCGGGAGGTATCTACGAGCAGTACTTC CASSPLAGGIYEQYF
. TRBJ2-4 TRBD1 TRBV5-1 TGCGCCAGCAGCTTGGCGGGACAGACTTTTGGGGCCAAAAACATTCAGTACTTC CASSLAGQTFGAKNIQYF
. TRBJ2-7 TRBD2 TRBV10-2 TGCGCCAGCAGACCACTAGCGGGAGTGGGGGAGCGGTACTTC CASRPLAGVGERYF
. TRBJ2-5 . TRBV11-3 TGTGCCAGCAGCTTGGTCGAAGAGACCCAGTACTTC CASSLVEETQYF
many TRBJ2-5 . TRBV11-2 TGTGCCAGCAGCTCCCTCGGGGCACTCCAAGAGACCCAGTACTTC CASSSLGALQETQYF
many TRBJ1-5 . TRBV30 TGTGCCTGGAGTGTAGGGCATTATAGCAATCAGCCCCAGCATTTT CAWSVGHYSNQPQHF
many TRBJ2-3 TRBD1 TRBV27 TGTGCCAGCAGTCCCGGACAGGGGGCGGCAGATACGCAGTATTTT CASSPGQGAADTQYF
. TRBJ1-6 . TRBV20-1 TGCAGTGCTAGAGATCTCGGGCAGGGGTTTGATTCACCCCTCCACTTT CSARDLGQGFDSPLHF
many TRBJ2-1 . TRBV11-2 TGTGCCAGCAGCTTAGCAGCAGGGTACAATGAGCAGTTCTTC CASSLAAGYNEQFF
many TRBJ2-5 TRBD2 TRBV7-2 TGTGCCAGCAGCTCAGAATTAGCGGGAGGGTTGGAGACCCAGTACTTC CASSSELAGGLETQYF
many TRBJ1-4 TRBD1 TRBV2 TGTGCCAGCTGGGACAGGGGGCCAGCTAATGAAAAACTGTTTTTT CASWDRGPANEKLFF
. TRBJ2-7 TRBD2 TRBV5-1 TGCGCCAGCAGCTTGGACGGGCGGGGGGACGAGCAGTACTTC CASSLDGRGDEQYF
many TRBJ1-2 . TRBV19 TGTGCCAGTAGTGCGCTCCCTTTTTTGTACTATGGCTACACCTTC CASSALPFLYYGYTF
few TRBJ1-2 TRBD1 TRBV24-1 TGTGCCACCTCTGACAGGGGGATTAACTATGGCTACACCTTC CATSDRGINYGYTF
many TRBJ2-3 . TRBV7-2 TGTGCCAGCAGCCCGACCTCGGTGGGCCCAGATACGCAGTATTTT CASSPTSVGPDTQYF
. TRBJ2-1 TRBD2 TRBV9 TGTGCCAGCAGCGTAGAAGTAGCGGGAGGGCCGGGTGAGCAGTTCTTC CASSVEVAGGPGEQFF
many TRBJ1-5 . TRBV7-9 TGTGCCAGCAGCTTAGGGGTTTCCACCAATCAGCCCCAGCATTTT CASSLGVSTNQPQHF
. TRBJ2-1 TRBD1 TRBV29-1 TGCAACGTTGCCGACAGGGGGGACTACAATGAGCAGTTCTTC CNVADRGDYNEQFF
. TRBJ1-1 . TRBV20-1 TGCAGTGCTAGAAAGGCAGGGAGGGACACTGAAGCTTTCTTT CSARKAGRDTEAFF
many TRBJ1-1 . TRBV20-1 TGCAGTGCTAGAGATCGGGCAGGGGATACTGAAGCTTTCTTT CSARDRAGDTEAFF
many TRBJ2-1 TRBD2 TRBV6-5 TGTGCCAGCAGTTACAACCTAGCGGGAGCTGAGCAGTTCTTC CASSYNLAGAEQFF
. TRBJ2-1 TRBD2 TRBV5-4 TGTGCCAGCAGCCGGGAGGCTAGCGGGGACTACAATGAGCAGTTCTTC CASSREASGDYNEQFF
many TRBJ1-1 . TRBV2 TGTGCCAGCAGCGGGGGGACGGGGAACACTGAAGCTTTCTTT CASSGGTGNTEAFF
many TRBJ2-5 . TRBV20-1 TGCAGTGCCGTGACGGGAGAGGTCCCCCAAGAGACCCAGTACTTC CSAVTGEVPQETQYF
few TRBJ1-3 . TRBV6-1 TGTGCCAGCAGCCCCCGGGGGCCTATCTCTGGAAACACCATATATTTT CASSPRGPISGNTIYF
many TRBJ2-1 TRBD2 TRBV2 TGTGCCAGCAGTGAAGGGCTTGCCAGCGGGAGGTCTGAGCAGTTCTTC CASSEGLASGRSEQFF
many TRBJ1-5 . TRBV19 TGTGCCAGTAACCCCACCCGCGTGGGAGGCAATCAGCCCCAGCATTTT CASNPTRVGGNQPQHF
. TRBJ1-2 TRBD1 TRBV6-1 TGTGCCAGCAGTGAACTAGGGGGCGTTCGTGGCTACACCTTC CASSELGGVRGYTF
. TRBJ1-5 TRBD1 TRBV30 TGTGCCTGGAGTGTAGGGGGAGGGGGCCGCAATCAGCCCCAGCATTTT CAWSVGGGGRNQPQHF
few TRBJ1-2 . TRBV19 TGTGCCAGTAGTATTTACGATCGGGCTGAGACCTTC CASSIYDRAETF
many TRBJ1-2 . TRBV3-1 TGTGCCAGCAGCCGGGACAATAGTGTCTATGGCTACACCTTC CASSRDNSVYGYTF
few TRBJ2-2 . TRBV7-3 TGTGCCAGCAGCCCAAATGGGGGCACCGGGGAGCTGTTTTTT CASSPNGGTGELFF
many TRBJ2-5 . TRBV10-3 TGTGCCATCAGTGAGTCGCGGGAGACCCAGTACTTC CAISESRETQYF
many TRBJ2-3 . TRBV20-1 TGCAGTGCTCAACCGGGGGATCCGCAGTATTTT CSAQPGDPQYF
many TRBJ1-2 . TRBV5-1 TGCGCCAGCAGCTTGGCCTTCCCGGCGGACTATGGCTACACCTTC CASSLAFPADYGYTF